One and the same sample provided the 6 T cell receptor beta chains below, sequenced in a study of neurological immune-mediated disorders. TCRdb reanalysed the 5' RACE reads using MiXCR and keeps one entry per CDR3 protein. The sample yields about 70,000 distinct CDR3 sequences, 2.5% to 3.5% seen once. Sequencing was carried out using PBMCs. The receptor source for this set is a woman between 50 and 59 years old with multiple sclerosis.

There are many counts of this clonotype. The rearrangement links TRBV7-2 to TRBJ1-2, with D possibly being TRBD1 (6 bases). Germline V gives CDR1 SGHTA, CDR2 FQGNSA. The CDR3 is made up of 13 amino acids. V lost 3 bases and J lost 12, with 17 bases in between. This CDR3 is CASSLGYRERNTF. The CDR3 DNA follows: TGTGCCAGCAGCTTGGGATACAGGGAGAGGAACACCTTC. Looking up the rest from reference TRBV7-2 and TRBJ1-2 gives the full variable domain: GAGVSQSPSNKVTEKGKDVELRCDPISGHTALYWYRQSLGQGLEFLIYFQGNSAPDKSGLPSDRFSAERTGGSVSTLTIQRTQQEDSAVYLCASSLGYRERNTFGSGTRLTVV.

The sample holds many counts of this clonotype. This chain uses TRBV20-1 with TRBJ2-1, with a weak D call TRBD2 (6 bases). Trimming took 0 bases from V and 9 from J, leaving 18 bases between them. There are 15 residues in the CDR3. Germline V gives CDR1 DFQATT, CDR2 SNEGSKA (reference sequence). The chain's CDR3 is CSARDNSGLWSEQFF. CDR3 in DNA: TGCAGTGCTAGAGATAACAGCGGGCTCTGGAGTGAGCAGTTCTTC.

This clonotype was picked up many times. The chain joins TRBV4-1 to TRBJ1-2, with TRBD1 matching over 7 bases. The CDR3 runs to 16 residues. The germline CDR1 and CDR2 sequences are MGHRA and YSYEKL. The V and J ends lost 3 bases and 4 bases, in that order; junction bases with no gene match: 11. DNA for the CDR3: TGCGCCAGCAGCCAGCTCAGAGGGGGACAGCCCTATGGCTACACCTTC. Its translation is CASSQLRGGQPYGYTF.

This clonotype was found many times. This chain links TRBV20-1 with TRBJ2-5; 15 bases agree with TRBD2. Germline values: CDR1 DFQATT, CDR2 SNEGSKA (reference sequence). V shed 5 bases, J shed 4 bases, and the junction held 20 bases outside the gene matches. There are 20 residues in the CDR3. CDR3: CSAGRWTSGGAQWELETQYF. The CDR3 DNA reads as TGCAGTGCTGGGCGGTGGACTAGCGGGGGGGCGCAATGGGAGTTAGAGACCCAGTACTTC.

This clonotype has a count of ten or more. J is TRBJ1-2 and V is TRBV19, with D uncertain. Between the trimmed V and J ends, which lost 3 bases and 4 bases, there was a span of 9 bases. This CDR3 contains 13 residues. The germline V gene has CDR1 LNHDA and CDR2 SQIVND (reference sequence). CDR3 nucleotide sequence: TGTGCCAGTAGTATCCAGGACGTCTATGGCTACACCTTC. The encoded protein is CASSIQDVYGYTF. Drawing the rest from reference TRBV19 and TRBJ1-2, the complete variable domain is DGGITQSPKYLFRKEGQNVTLSCEQNLNHDAMYWYRQDPGQGLRLIYYSQIVNDFQKGDIAEGYSVSREKKESFPLTVTSAQKNPTAFYLCASSIQDVYGYTFGSGTRLTVV.

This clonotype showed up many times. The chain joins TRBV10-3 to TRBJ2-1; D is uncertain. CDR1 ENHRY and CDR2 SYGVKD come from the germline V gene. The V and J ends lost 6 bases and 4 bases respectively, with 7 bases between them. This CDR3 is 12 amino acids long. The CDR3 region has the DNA TGTGCCATCAGATCCTATTACAATGAGCAGTTCTTC. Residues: CAIRSYYNEQFF.